The present TCR beta chain was sequenced within a study of blood T cell repertoires in COVID-19. Across the study: The samples span acute and convalescent COVID-19 from the United States, Italy and Spain.

Assay used: immunoSEQ multiplex PCR; TCRdb lists only in-frame clones, some missing. The table lists hundreds of thousands of clones, roughly 90% of them singletons. Germline V gene sequence: CDR1 MGHRA, CDR2 YSYEKL. The CDR3 is 13 residues long. Trimming took 4 bases from V and 4 from J, leaving 11 bases between them. The rearrangement links TRBV4-1 to TRBJ2-7, with a tentative D call TRBD1 (6 bases). The sequencing sample was made of peripheral blood. This clonotype was sampled from a woman aged 50 to 65 with acute or convalescent COVID-19. The CDR3 spells CASSLGHQYEQYF. The CDR3 DNA reads as TGCGCCAGCAGCCTGGGACACCAGTACGAGCAGTACTTC.